Shown below are 10 T cell receptor beta chains from a single sample sequenced in a study of blood T cell repertoires in COVID-19 (dated by TCRdb to about 2020). Libraries were built with the immunoSEQ multiplex PCR assay. The source is immuneACCESS, and TCRdb retained only in-frame sequences with V and J called. Part of the clones is not carried over; for the studies checked, unresolved V genes explain less than half of this, and the remainder is unexplained. The sample profile shows 150,000 to 200,000 clones; about 81% of them were found once. The ten largest clones capture approximately 10% of the sample. The sequencing sample was made of peripheral blood. The receptor set was obtained from a woman of 80 years or more with COVID-19, enrolled during active disease.

CDR3: CASSSGTSLDTQYF. CDR3 coding DNA: TGTGCCAGCAGCTCGGGGACTAGCCTCGATACGCAGTATTTT. The rearrangement joins TRBV7-8 to TRBJ2-3; TRBD2 matches at 9 bases. J was trimmed by 6 bases and V by 4 bases; bases with no gene match: 5. From germline, CDR1 is SGHVS and CDR2 FQNEAQ. This CDR3 contains 14 residues.

The rearrangement links TRBV25-1 to TRBJ1-1; possibly TRBD1 for D (6 bases). V lost 3 bases and J 14 bases, leaving 16 bases between the germline ends. The CDR3 runs to 12 residues. Germline V gene sequence: CDR1 MGHDK, CDR2 SYGVNS. This chain's CDR3 is CASSEGASALFF. The CDR3 DNA reads as TGTGCCAGCAGTGAGGGGGCCAGCGCCTTGTTCTTT.

The DNA of the CDR3 is TGTGCCAGCAGCATAGGGACTAGCGAGTTAAATGAGCAGTTCTTC. This codes for CASSIGTSELNEQFF. This chain connects TRBV11-2 to TRBJ2-1; TRBD2 agrees at 10 bases. Looked up from germline, CDR1 is SGHAT and CDR2 is FQNNGV. J was trimmed by 7 bases and V by 5 bases; bases with no gene match: 8. CDR3 length: 15 amino acids.

The chain recombines TRBV11-2 with TRBJ1-2; D perhaps matches TRBD1 (6 bases). The CDR3 is 15 amino acids. The V and J ends lost 4 bases and 6 bases respectively, with 18 bases between them. The germline CDR1 and CDR2 sequences are SGHAT and FQNNGV. Written as DNA, the CDR3 is TGTGCCAGCAGCTCCGTCAGGGGTCGGGGGGATGGCTACACCTTC. This codes for CASSSVRGRGDGYTF.

The chain carries TRBV27 and TRBJ2-1, with D tentatively TRBD1 (6 bases). The CDR3 has 15 amino acids. Trimming cost V 5 bases and J 4 bases, with 15 bases left between them. From germline, CDR1 is MNHEY and CDR2 SMNVEV (reference sequence). In nucleotides, the CDR3 is TGTGCCAGCAGTAAGACAGGTGACAAATACAATGAGCAGTTCTTC. It encodes CASSKTGDKYNEQFF.

This sequence joins TRBV5-1 and TRBJ1-1; D uncertain. This CDR3 is 13 amino acids long. V was clipped by 0 bases and J by 3 bases, with 6 bases between them. In germline, CDR1 is SGHRS, CDR2 YFSETQ. The CDR3 is CASSLDGDTEAFF. In nucleotides, the CDR3 is TGCGCCAGCAGCTTGGACGGGGACACTGAAGCTTTCTTT.

The CDR3 here is CASSQGGRTSGYEQYF. In DNA form, the CDR3 reads TGTGCCAGCAGCCAAGGGGGGCGGACTAGCGGCTACGAGCAGTACTTC. The chain uses TRBV3-1 (or the pseudogene TRBV3-2) and TRBJ2-7; TRBD2 matches at 10 bases. The CDR3 contains 16 residues. From germline, CDR1 is LGHDT and CDR2 YNNKEL (reference sequence). Unmatched junction bases numbered 6, after V lost 1 base and J lost 3 bases.

The chain links TRBV11-2 to TRBJ2-3, with a tentative D call TRBD1 (6 bases). V was clipped by 2 bases and J by 4 bases, with 19 bases between them. This CDR3 is 17 amino acids long. The germline CDR1 and CDR2 sequences are SGHAT and FQNNGV. For the CDR3, the DNA is TGTGCCAGCAGCTTACATCGGGCAGGGGATAAGTCAGATACGCAGTATTTT. As protein: CASSLHRAGDKSDTQYF.

The chain combines TRBV11-2 with TRBJ2-2, with TRBD1 identical over 9 bases. CDR3 length equals 15 residues. J was trimmed by 7 bases and V by 7 bases; bases with no gene match: 10. Per germline, CDR1 SGHAT and CDR2 FQNNGV. This CDR3 reads CASTSTGGAGGELFF. DNA of the CDR3: TGTGCCAGCACATCTACAGGGGGCGCCGGCGGGGAGCTGTTTTTT.

This clone turned up a few times. V usage is TRBV5-6 and J usage is TRBJ1-6; TRBD1 agrees at 7 bases. Germline CDR1 reads SGHDT; CDR2 reads YYEEEE. J lost 9 bases, V lost 1 base, and 7 bases had no gene match. This CDR3 is 15 amino acids long. CDR3 bases: TGTGCCAGCAGCTTGTCGGGACAGTCTACTTCACCCCTCCACTTT. Residues: CASSLSGQSTSPLHF.